The rows below give T cell receptor beta chains drawn from one sample of a study of neurological immune-mediated disorders. TCRdb analysed the 5' RACE reads with MiXCR anew, one entry per CDR3 protein. The repertoire includes tens of thousands of distinct CDR3 sequences, 2.5% of them detected once, and about 2.4% sits in the top ten. The sample was PBMCs. These receptors all stem from a man in his forties or fifties with multiple sclerosis. Each CDR3 is given with its conserved first and last residue. Each record gives: D gene, V gene, J gene, clone size, CDR3 protein, CDR3 DNA. A D gene is named only where the DNA matches it firmly. Clone size is shown for a subset of rows, as once, few, many or a class of expanded clone.

d_gene: -; v_gene: TRBV20-1; j_gene: TRBJ2-7; abundance: many; CDR3aa: CSARDLLGEQYF; CDR3nt: TGCAGTGCGAGGGACCTCCTTGGAGAGCAGTACTTC
d_gene: -; v_gene: TRBV14; j_gene: TRBJ1-2; abundance: many; CDR3aa: CASSQGGGTANYGYTF; CDR3nt: TGTGCCAGCAGCCAAGGGGGCGGAACCGCTAACTATGGCTACACCTTC
d_gene: TRBD2; v_gene: TRBV7-2; j_gene: TRBJ2-2; abundance: many; CDR3aa: CASSQSFRGGNTGELFF; CDR3nt: TGTGCCAGCAGCCAAAGTTTCCGGGGGGGGAACACCGGGGAGCTGTTTTTT
d_gene: -; v_gene: TRBV25-1; j_gene: TRBJ1-4; abundance: many; CDR3aa: CASSPLLQDRNEKLFF; CDR3nt: TGTGCCAGCAGCCCCCTCCTCCAGGACCGAAATGAAAAACTGTTTTTT
d_gene: -; v_gene: TRBV5-1; j_gene: TRBJ2-3; abundance: many; CDR3aa: CASSLGAATSTDTQYF; CDR3nt: TGCGCCAGCAGCTTGGGGGCCGCGACTAGCACAGATACGCAGTATTTT
d_gene: TRBD2; v_gene: TRBV15; j_gene: TRBJ2-4; abundance: many; CDR3aa: CATSRGSGGAGKNIQYF; CDR3nt: TGTGCCACCAGCAGAGGTAGCGGGGGGGCTGGCAAAAACATTCAGTACTTC
d_gene: -; v_gene: TRBV5-5; j_gene: TRBJ1-4; abundance: many; CDR3aa: CASTLGGKEKLFF; CDR3nt: TGTGCCAGCACCCTCGGAGGGAAGGAAAAACTGTTTTTT
d_gene: -; v_gene: TRBV28; j_gene: TRBJ1-1; abundance: many; CDR3aa: CASSLKSGGLWTEAFF; CDR3nt: TGTGCCAGCAGTTTAAAAAGCGGAGGACTGTGGACTGAAGCTTTCTTT
d_gene: TRBD2; v_gene: TRBV5-6; j_gene: TRBJ2-5; abundance: many; CDR3aa: CASSLTRGAEETQYF; CDR3nt: TGTGCCAGCAGCTTGACGCGGGGGGCAGAAGAGACCCAGTACTTC
d_gene: -; v_gene: TRBV6-2/TRBV6-3; j_gene: TRBJ1-5; abundance: many; CDR3aa: CASRAGGSLFQPQNF; CDR3nt: TGTGCCAGCAGGGCGGGGGGGTCTTTGTTTCAGCCCCAGAATTTT
d_gene: -; v_gene: TRBV11-3; j_gene: TRBJ2-1; abundance: many; CDR3aa: CASSLGAGYNEQFF; CDR3nt: TGTGCCAGCAGCTTAGGGGCCGGCTACAATGAGCAGTTCTTC
d_gene: -; v_gene: TRBV20-1; j_gene: TRBJ1-1; abundance: many; CDR3aa: CSARDRVVYTEAFF; CDR3nt: TGCAGTGCTAGAGACAGGGTGGTTTACACTGAAGCTTTCTTT
d_gene: -; v_gene: TRBV7-2; j_gene: TRBJ1-2; abundance: many; CDR3aa: CASSLGQSYGYTF; CDR3nt: TGTGCCAGCAGCTTAGGGCAGAGCTATGGCTACACCTTC
d_gene: TRBD1; v_gene: TRBV6-6; j_gene: TRBJ1-3; abundance: -; CDR3aa: CASSDTGGASGNTIYF; CDR3nt: TGTGCCAGCAGTGACACAGGGGGCGCCAGTGGAAACACCATATATTTT
d_gene: -; v_gene: TRBV7-7; j_gene: TRBJ1-4; abundance: many; CDR3aa: CASSLRAGGTNEKLFF; CDR3nt: TGTGCCAGCAGTTTAAGGGCCGGGGGGACTAATGAAAAACTGTTTTTT
d_gene: -; v_gene: TRBV12-5; j_gene: TRBJ1-2; abundance: many; CDR3aa: CASGLVGVRQGPGYTF; CDR3nt: TGTGCTAGTGGTTTGGTAGGGGTGAGGCAGGGTCCTGGCTACACCTTC
d_gene: -; v_gene: TRBV4-1; j_gene: TRBJ1-6; abundance: many; CDR3aa: CASSQGLFYNSPLHF; CDR3nt: TGCGCCAGCAGCCAGGGACTCTTCTATAATTCACCCCTCCACTTT
d_gene: -; v_gene: TRBV6-5; j_gene: TRBJ2-1; abundance: many; CDR3aa: CASSLLGPGSYNEQFF; CDR3nt: TGTGCCAGCAGTCTTCTGGGACCTGGCTCCTACAATGAGCAGTTCTTC
d_gene: -; v_gene: TRBV20-1; j_gene: TRBJ2-2; abundance: many; CDR3aa: CSARELAPNTGELFF; CDR3nt: TGCAGTGCTAGAGAACTAGCTCCAAACACCGGGGAGCTGTTTTTT
d_gene: TRBD2; v_gene: TRBV5-1; j_gene: TRBJ2-1; abundance: many; CDR3aa: CASSRTSGAYNEQFF; CDR3nt: TGCGCCAGCAGCCGGACTAGCGGGGCGTACAATGAGCAGTTCTTC
d_gene: TRBD1; v_gene: TRBV6-2/TRBV6-3; j_gene: TRBJ1-1; abundance: few; CDR3aa: CASSYRGQGAWYTEAFF; CDR3nt: TGTGCCAGCAGTTACCGGGGACAGGGGGCTTGGTATACTGAAGCTTTCTTT
d_gene: TRBD2; v_gene: TRBV5-1; j_gene: TRBJ2-3; abundance: many; CDR3aa: CASSLGLAGPSTDTQYF; CDR3nt: TGCGCCAGCAGCTTGGGACTAGCGGGGCCTAGCACAGATACGCAGTATTTT
d_gene: TRBD1; v_gene: TRBV12-3/TRBV12-4; j_gene: TRBJ2-4; abundance: many; CDR3aa: CASSQSTGRTKNIQYF; CDR3nt: TGTGCCAGCAGTCAGTCGACAGGGCGGACCAAAAACATTCAGTACTTC
d_gene: -; v_gene: TRBV5-6; j_gene: TRBJ1-5; abundance: many; CDR3aa: CASSSLRAGYNQPQHF; CDR3nt: TGTGCCAGCAGCTCACTGCGGGCAGGTTACAATCAGCCCCAGCATTTT
d_gene: -; v_gene: TRBV7-3; j_gene: TRBJ2-3; abundance: many; CDR3aa: CASSLPRPGSNTQYF; CDR3nt: TGTGCCAGCAGCTTACCTAGACCGGGAAGTAATACGCAGTATTTT
d_gene: -; v_gene: TRBV5-1; j_gene: TRBJ2-2; abundance: many; CDR3aa: CASSLAMGNTGELFF; CDR3nt: TGCGCCAGCAGCTTGGCCATGGGGAACACCGGGGAGCTGTTTTTT
d_gene: -; v_gene: TRBV3-1; j_gene: TRBJ2-7; abundance: many; CDR3aa: CASSQDRIYEQYF; CDR3nt: TGTGCCAGCAGCCAAGACCGAATCTACGAGCAGTACTTC
d_gene: -; v_gene: TRBV12-3/TRBV12-4; j_gene: TRBJ1-2; abundance: many; CDR3aa: CASRQQGRNYGYTF; CDR3nt: TGTGCCAGCAGACAACAGGGCCGTAACTATGGCTACACCTTC
d_gene: -; v_gene: TRBV12-3/TRBV12-4; j_gene: TRBJ1-5; abundance: many; CDR3aa: CASSLAGDNNQPQNF; CDR3nt: TGTGCCAGCAGTTTGGCCGGGGACAACAATCAGCCCCAGAATTTT